These 3 T cell receptor beta chains were sequenced from one sample in a study of shared clonotypes between healthy human individuals. This table comes from immunoSEQ multiplex PCR, and its TCRdb copy is limited to in-frame clones, with some not included. This sample carries millions of clones, approximately 95% of them seen once, and the ten largest clones take about 0.39%. The sequenced material came from naive CD4+ T cells from PBMCs. The sample's subset: CD45RA+ positively selected. The receptors were gathered from a man aged 18 to 30 in good health. Some clones in this sample may be carry-over from other donors' samples.

The J gene is TRBJ2-5, the V gene TRBV19, with TRBD2 matching 7 bases. Germline assignment: CDR1 LNHDA and CDR2 SQIVND (reference sequence). The CDR3 runs 15 residues. Trimming cost V 2 bases and J 0 bases; bases outside gene matches: 3. CDR3 sequence reads: CASSIRGSNQETQYF. The CDR3 region has the DNA TGTGCCAGTAGTATACGCGGGAGCAACCAAGAGACCCAGTACTTC. Complete variable domain (other parts from reference TRBV19 and TRBJ2-5): DGGITQSPKYLFRKEGQNVTLSCEQNLNHDAMYWYRQDPGQGLRLIYYSQIVNDFQKGDIAEGYSVSREKKESFPLTVTSAQKNPTAFYLCASSIRGSNQETQYFGPGTRLLVL.

The chain recombines TRBV7-9 with TRBJ2-3; 11 bases agree with TRBD2. CDR3 size: 16 residues. The V gene end was trimmed by 1 base and the J gene end by 4 bases; junction bases not matched to a gene: 4. The germline CDR1 and CDR2 sequences are SEHNR and FQNEAQ (reference sequence). The CDR3 spells CASSLVSGRAPDTQYF. CDR3 coding DNA: TGTGCCAGCAGCTTAGTTAGCGGGAGGGCCCCAGATACGCAGTATTTT.

The V and J genes are TRBV15 and TRBJ2-5, with TRBD2 identical over 8 bases. Germline values: CDR1 LNHNV, CDR2 YYDKDF (reference sequence). The junction had 18 bases not matched to a gene; V was cut back by 2 bases and J by 4 bases. The CDR3 sequence is 19 residues long. The CDR3: CATSRSGYERELYIETQYF. In nucleotides, the CDR3 is TGTGCCACCAGCAGAAGCGGGTACGAGCGGGAGTTATATATAGAGACCCAGTACTTC.